This T cell receptor beta chain originates from a study of fetal regulatory T cell absence and autoimmunity. The V end lost 1 base, the J end lost 0 bases, and 10 bases lay between the germline ends. The germline gives CDR1 SGHNT, CDR2 YYREEE (reference sequence). The CDR3 is made up of 15 amino acids. This clone was seen a handful of times. The survey-level immunoSEQ assay was used. Assay used: immunoSEQ multiplex PCR; TCRdb lists only in-frame clones, some missing. The table has more than 90,000 clones, 55% to 75% seen once. This chain joins TRBV5-4 and TRBJ1-1, with a possible D match to TRBD1 (5 bases). The receptor comes from a male donor with IPEX syndrome. Source material: pancreas tissue. CDR3 sequence reads: CASSLWAGMNTEAFF. As DNA, the CDR3 is TGTGCCAGCAGCTTGTGGGCAGGGATGAACACTGAAGCTTTCTTT.